This T cell receptor (beta chain) was obtained from a study of cytomegalovirus exposure and HLA in healthy donors. Overall study findings and caveats: Donors belonging to an Asian-associated ancestry cluster reportedly showed fewer N-insertions in productive TCRs than the roughly 700-donor mean, according to what a later analysis found.

On this clone itself: Its matching antigen is unknown.

Use of 60 Vbeta and 13 Jbeta primers characterized the PCR. Profiled with immunoSEQ multiplex PCR; TCRdb holds only in-frame clones, not every one. The table records about 150,000 clones, 65% to 80% of them present only once. The source of this sequence is a woman between 45 and 65 years old in good health and CMV-seropositive. Sequenced sample: PBMCs.

The CDR3 is CASTGEGTEAFF. DNA for the CDR3: TGTGCCAGCACTGGGGAGGGCACTGAAGCTTTCTTT. The V call is TRBV2, the J call TRBJ1-1; D remains ambiguous. Trimming stripped 7 bases from V and 4 bases from J, with 10 bases between. CDR1 and CDR2 from the germline V gene are SNHLY and FYNNEI. The CDR3 sequence is 12 residues long.